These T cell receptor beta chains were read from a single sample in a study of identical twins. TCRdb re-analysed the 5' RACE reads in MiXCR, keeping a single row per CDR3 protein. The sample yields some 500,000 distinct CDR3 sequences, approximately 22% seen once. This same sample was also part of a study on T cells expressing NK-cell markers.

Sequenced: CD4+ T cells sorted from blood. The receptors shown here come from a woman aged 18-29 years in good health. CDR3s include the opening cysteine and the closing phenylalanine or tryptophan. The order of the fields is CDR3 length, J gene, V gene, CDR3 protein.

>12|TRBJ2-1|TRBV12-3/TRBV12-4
CASSAGLWEQFF
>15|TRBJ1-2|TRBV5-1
CASSPGAGVNYGYTF
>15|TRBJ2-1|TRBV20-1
CSARDSRRSYNEQFF
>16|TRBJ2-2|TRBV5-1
CASSLGDGGGTGELFF
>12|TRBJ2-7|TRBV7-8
CASSRDSSEQYF
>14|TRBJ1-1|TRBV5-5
CASSSGQGRTEAFF
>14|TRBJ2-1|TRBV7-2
CASSHGTSGTPQFF
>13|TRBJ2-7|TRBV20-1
CSASVGKLGEQYF
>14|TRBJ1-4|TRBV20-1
CSAEGGTANEKLFF
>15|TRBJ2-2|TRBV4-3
CASSQGGFAPGELFF
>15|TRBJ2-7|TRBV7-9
CASSWTNRGSYEQYF
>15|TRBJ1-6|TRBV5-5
CASTLDDSGYSPLHF
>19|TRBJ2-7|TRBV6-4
CASSDSGGTSGRSSYEQYF
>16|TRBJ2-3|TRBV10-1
CASSESFDGATDTQYF
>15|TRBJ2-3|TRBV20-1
CSARELAANTDTQYF
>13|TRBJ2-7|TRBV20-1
CSARGGKLYEQYF
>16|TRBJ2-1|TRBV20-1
CSARSSSGSSYNEQFF
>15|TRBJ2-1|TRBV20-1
CSAREGSGRYNEQFF
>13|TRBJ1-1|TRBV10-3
CAASSGFDTEAFF
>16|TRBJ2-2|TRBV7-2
CASSLLTSGSFGELFF
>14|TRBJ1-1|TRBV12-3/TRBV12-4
CASSLWSRDTEAFF
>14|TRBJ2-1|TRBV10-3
CAISDPGGRNEQFF
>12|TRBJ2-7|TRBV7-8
CASSLNLLEQYF
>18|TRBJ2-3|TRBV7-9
CARGPGLLAGSPTDTQYF
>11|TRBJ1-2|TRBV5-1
CASSQGASYTF
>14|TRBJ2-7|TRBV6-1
CASSADRTRYEQYF
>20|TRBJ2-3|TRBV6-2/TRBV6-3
CASSYSIPAQGRPSTDTQYF
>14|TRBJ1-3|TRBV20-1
CSARRQAVFDTIYF
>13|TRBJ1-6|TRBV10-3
CAISWDRNSPLHF
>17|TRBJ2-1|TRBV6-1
CASSESVTGPYYNEQFF
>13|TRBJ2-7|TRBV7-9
CASSFRGTYEQYF
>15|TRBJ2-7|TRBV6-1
CASSSTGPISYEQYF
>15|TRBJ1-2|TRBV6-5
CASSYPSGGTAVYTF
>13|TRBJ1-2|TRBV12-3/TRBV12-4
CASSSDRGYGYTF